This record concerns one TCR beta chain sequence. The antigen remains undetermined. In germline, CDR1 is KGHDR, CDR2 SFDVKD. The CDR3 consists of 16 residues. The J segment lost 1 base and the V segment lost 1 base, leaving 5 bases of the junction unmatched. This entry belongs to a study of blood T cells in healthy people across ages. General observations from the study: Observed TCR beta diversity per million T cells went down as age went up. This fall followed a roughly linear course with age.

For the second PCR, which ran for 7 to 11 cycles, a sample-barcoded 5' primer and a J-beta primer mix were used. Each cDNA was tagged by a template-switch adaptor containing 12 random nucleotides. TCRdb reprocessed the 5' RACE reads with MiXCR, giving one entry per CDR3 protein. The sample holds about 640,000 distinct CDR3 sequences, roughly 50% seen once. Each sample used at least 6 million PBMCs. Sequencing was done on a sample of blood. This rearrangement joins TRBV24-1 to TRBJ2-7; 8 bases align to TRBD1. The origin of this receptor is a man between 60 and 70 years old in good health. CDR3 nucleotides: TGTGCCACCAGTGATTTATCGGACAGGGAATCCTACGAGCAGTACTTC. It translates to CATSDLSDRESYEQYF.